This is a list of T cell receptor beta chains from one sample in a study of a mutant IDH1 vaccine in newly diagnosed glioma. Only in-frame clones appear in the TCRdb table, and some are missing; sequencing was by immunoSEQ multiplex PCR. Among about 29,000 clones listed, approximately 84% were seen once. No antigens are known for them. This sample comprised PBMCs, obtained from a glioma patient whose treatment included an IDH1 peptide vaccine. The source is a woman in her late teens or twenties with glioma. CDR3s include the opening cysteine and the closing phenylalanine or tryptophan. D genes are given only for firm matches. Size values are once, few and many counts, or a class for expanded clones, and some rows have none.

>TRBV27|.|TRBJ2-7|.
TGTGCCAGCAGTTTGGCAAGAGGCTACGAGCAGTACTTC
CASSLARGYEQYF
>TRBV5-5|.|TRBJ1-4|.
TGTGCCAGCAGCTCCTCGGTGAGGTCGAATGAAAAACTGTTTTTT
CASSSSVRSNEKLFF
>TRBV25-1|.|TRBJ2-5|.
TGTGAATGGCTAGGAGGGCTTGAGACCCAGTACTTC
CEWLGGLETQYF
>TRBV4-1|few|TRBJ1-2|.
TGCGCCAGCAGCCAAGAATGGAGAGGGCAGCGCGGCTACACCTTC
CASSQEWRGQRGYTF
>TRBV18|.|TRBJ2-4|.
TGTGCCAGCTCACCACCGGTCGTCAGGGGAAGCGAGCGATCCAAAAACATTCAGTACTTC
CASSPPVVRGSERSKNIQYF
>TRBV27|.|TRBJ2-7|.
TGTGCCAGCGCCGACAAGCCGCTACACTACGAGCAGTACTTC
CASADKPLHYEQYF
>TRBV2|few|TRBJ1-4|TRBD1
TGTGCCAGCAAGGGGGACAGAAATGAAAAACTGTTTTTT
CASKGDRNEKLFF
>TRBV4-1|.|TRBJ1-2|TRBD1
TGCGCCAGCAGCCAAGATTATGGGACAGGGAATGGTGGCTACACCTTC
CASSQDYGTGNGGYTF
>TRBV27|.|TRBJ2-7|.
TGTGCCAGCAGGGGGTTTGACTACAAATCCTACGAGCAGTACTTC
CASRGFDYKSYEQYF
>TRBV4-1|.|TRBJ2-3|.
TGCGCCAGCAGCCAAGATCGGCCGATAGATACGCAGTATTTT
CASSQDRPIDTQYF
>TRBV19|.|TRBJ2-3|TRBD2
TGTGCCAGTAGGGAACTAGCGGGGGTCACAGATACGCAGTATTTT
CASRELAGVTDTQYF
>TRBV19|.|TRBJ1-1|.
TGTGCCAGTAGTCCCCGGGACAAAATGAACACTGAAGCTTTCTTT
CASSPRDKMNTEAFF
>TRBV4-1|.|TRBJ1-2|.
TGCGCCAGCAGACAAGATTTAGTACAGGGCGTCCATGGCTACACCTTC
CASRQDLVQGVHGYTF
>TRBV9|.|TRBJ2-4|TRBD1
TGTGCCAGCAGCTTAGAAACCGGGACAGGGGCCATTCAGTACTTC
CASSLETGTGAIQYF
>TRBV18|.|TRBJ2-5|.
TGTGCCAGCTCACCACCAGGGGGTTTGGAGACCCAGTACTTC
CASSPPGGLETQYF
>TRBV6-5|.|TRBJ1-1|.
TGTGCCAGCAGTTACTCCCAGAACACTGAAGCTTTCTTT
CASSYSQNTEAFF
>TRBV19|.|TRBJ1-2|.
TGTGCCAGTAGTACCCCCGTGACGCGGTGGGGCTACACCTTC
CASSTPVTRWGYTF
>TRBV10-3|once|TRBJ1-2|.
TGTGCCATCAGTGTAGGGACACTTGGCTACACCTTC
CAISVGTLGYTF